A selection of T cell receptor beta chains follows, all from one sample in a study of blood T cell repertoires in COVID-19. TCRdb's table, derived via immunoSEQ multiplex PCR, lists solely in-frame clones and lacks some. The sample yields 100,000 to 150,000 clones, 85% to 90% seen once. Sequencing was carried out using peripheral blood. The source of these receptors is a human donor in a cohort sampled during active COVID-19. CDR3s include the opening cysteine and the closing phenylalanine or tryptophan. The D gene is left open where the match is weak. Part of the rows lack a size; the others show once, few, many or a class for expanded clones.

V gene,D gene,J gene,clone size,CDR3 protein,CDR3 DNA
TRBV15,TRBD1,TRBJ1-5,.,CATSRESTGAWGNQPQHF,TGTGCCACCAGCAGAGAGTCTACAGGGGCTTGGGGCAATCAGCCCCAGCATTTT
TRBV3-1/TRBV3-2,.,TRBJ2-2,.,CASSHRMTGELFF,TGTGCCAGCAGCCACCGTATGACCGGGGAGCTGTTTTTT
TRBV11-2,TRBD1,TRBJ2-7,.,CASSYHSGTGEDEQYF,TGTGCCAGCAGTTACCATTCCGGGACAGGGGAGGACGAGCAGTACTTC
TRBV6-5,TRBD2,TRBJ2-1,few,CASKASGSDNEQFF,TGTGCCAGCAAGGCTAGCGGGAGTGACAATGAGCAGTTCTTC
TRBV6-5,TRBD1,TRBJ1-6,.,CASNRGQGVSPLHF,TGTGCCAGCAACCGGGGACAGGGGGTTTCACCCCTCCACTTT
TRBV11-2,TRBD2,TRBJ2-7,once,CASSLVAGGTVYEQYF,TGTGCCAGCAGCTTAGTAGCGGGGGGAACCGTCTACGAGCAGTACTTC
TRBV11-3,TRBD2,TRBJ2-3,.,CASSLGVSGGAGTDTQYF,TGTGCCAGCAGCTTGGGAGTCAGCGGGGGGGCAGGCACAGATACGCAGTATTTT
TRBV21-1,.,TRBJ2-7,.,CASSKGLAGGRSGSYEQYF,TGTGCCAGCAGCAAAGGGCTAGCGGGAGGGAGGAGTGGGTCCTACGAGCAGTACTTC
TRBV11-3,TRBD1,TRBJ2-2,once,CASRGTGQGYTGELFF,TGTGCTTCGAGGGGGACGGGACAGGGATACACCGGGGAGCTGTTTTTT
TRBV6-5,TRBD1,TRBJ2-7,.,CASRDRVFPYEQYF,TGTGCCAGCAGGGACAGGGTTTTCCCCTACGAGCAGTACTTC
TRBV5-4,TRBD2,TRBJ2-3,.,CASSSRSGREDTDTQYF,TGTGCCAGCAGCTCCCGTAGCGGGAGGGAGGACACAGATACGCAGTATTTT
TRBV19,TRBD1,TRBJ1-6,once,CASSIRDSLATPLHF,TGTGCCAGTAGTATCCGGGACAGCTTGGCGACACCCCTCCACTTT
TRBV5-1,TRBD1,TRBJ1-6,.,CASSLQGANNSPLHF,TGCGCCAGCAGCCTTCAGGGGGCGAATAATTCACCCCTCCACTTT
TRBV7-2,TRBD1,TRBJ1-4,.,CASSSGQTKLFF,TGTGCCAGCAGCTCGGGACAGACAAAACTGTTTTTT
TRBV27,.,TRBJ2-2,.,CASGLPDPNTGELFF,TGTGCCAGCGGCCTTCCAGATCCGAACACCGGGGAGCTGTTTTTT
TRBV10-2,TRBD2,TRBJ2-2,.,CASRLAGDTGELFF,TGCGCCAGCCGACTAGCGGGAGACACCGGGGAGCTGTTTTTT
TRBV12-5,TRBD1,TRBJ2-7,.,CASGLVAGTGPYEQYF,TGTGCTAGTGGTTTGGTAGCCGGGACAGGGCCCTACGAGCAGTACTTC
TRBV28,TRBD1,TRBJ1-4,.,CASKSADRAIEKLFF,TGTGCCAGCAAATCGGCTGACAGGGCGATTGAAAAACTGTTTTTT
TRBV14,TRBD2,TRBJ2-1,once,CASSQAWRGGRYNEQFF,TGTGCCAGCAGCCAAGCATGGCGGGGGGGACGCTACAATGAGCAGTTCTTC
TRBV27,TRBD2,TRBJ2-7,.,CASSEGLAVYEQYF,TGTGCCAGCAGCGAAGGACTAGCGGTCTACGAGCAGTACTTC
TRBV10-3,TRBD1,TRBJ2-5,.,CAISPGQSYQETQYF,TGTGCCATCAGTCCGGGACAGAGTTATCAAGAGACCCAGTACTTC
TRBV29-1,.,TRBJ2-1,.,CSAQKAGVSSYNEQFF,TGCAGCGCACAAAAGGCCGGGGTTAGCTCCTACAATGAGCAGTTCTTC
TRBV2,.,TRBJ2-3,.,CASSLRAISTDTQYF,TGTGCCAGCAGCTTGCGGGCGATTAGCACAGATACGCAGTATTTT
TRBV4-1,TRBD1,TRBJ2-2,.,CASSQGQFTGELFF,TGCGCCAGCAGCCAGGGACAGTTCACCGGGGAGCTGTTTTTT
TRBV10-3,.,TRBJ1-2,.,CAISENRKTANYGYTF,TGTGCCATCAGCGAGAACAGGAAGACGGCTAACTATGGCTACACCTTC
TRBV5-1,TRBD2,TRBJ2-1,.,CASSLVTSGNNEQFF,TGCGCCAGCAGCTTGGTGACTAGCGGGAACAATGAGCAGTTCTTC